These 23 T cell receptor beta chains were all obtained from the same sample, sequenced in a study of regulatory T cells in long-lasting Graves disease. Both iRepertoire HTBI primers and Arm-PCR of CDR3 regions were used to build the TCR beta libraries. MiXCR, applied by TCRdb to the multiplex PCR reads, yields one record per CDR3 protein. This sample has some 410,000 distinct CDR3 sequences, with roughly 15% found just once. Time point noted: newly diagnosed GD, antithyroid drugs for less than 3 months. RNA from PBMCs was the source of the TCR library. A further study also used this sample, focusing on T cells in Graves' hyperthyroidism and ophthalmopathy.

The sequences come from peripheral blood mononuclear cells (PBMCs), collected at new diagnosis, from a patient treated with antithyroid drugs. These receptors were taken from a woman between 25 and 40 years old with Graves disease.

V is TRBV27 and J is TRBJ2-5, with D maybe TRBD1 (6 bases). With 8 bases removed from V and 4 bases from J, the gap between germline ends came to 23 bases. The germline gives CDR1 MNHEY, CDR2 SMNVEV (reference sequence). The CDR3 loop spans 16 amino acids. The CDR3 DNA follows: TGTGCCAGCGGACCGGGCCTACAGGGACCCAGAGAGACCCAGTACTTC. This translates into CASGPGLQGPRETQYF.

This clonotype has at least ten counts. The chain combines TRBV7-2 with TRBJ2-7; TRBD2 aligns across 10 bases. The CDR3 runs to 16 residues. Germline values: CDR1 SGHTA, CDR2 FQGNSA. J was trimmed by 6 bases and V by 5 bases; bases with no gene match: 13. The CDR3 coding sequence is TGTGCCAGCAGCAGGATAGCGGGAGGCCTCCATAGCGAGCAGTACTTC. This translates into CASSRIAGGLHSEQYF.

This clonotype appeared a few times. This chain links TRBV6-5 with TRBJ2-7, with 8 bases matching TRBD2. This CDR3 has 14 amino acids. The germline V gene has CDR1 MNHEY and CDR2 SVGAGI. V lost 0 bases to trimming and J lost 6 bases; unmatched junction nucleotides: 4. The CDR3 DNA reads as TGTGCCAGCAGTTACTCGACTGCGGGAGGCGAGCAGTACTTC. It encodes CASSYSTAGGEQYF.

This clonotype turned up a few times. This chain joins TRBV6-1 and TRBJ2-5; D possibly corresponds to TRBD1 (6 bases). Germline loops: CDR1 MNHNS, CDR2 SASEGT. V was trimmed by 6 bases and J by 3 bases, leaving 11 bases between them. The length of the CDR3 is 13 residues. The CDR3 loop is CASRWTAEETQYF. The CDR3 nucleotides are TGTGCCAGCAGATGGACAGCCGAAGAGACCCAGTACTTC.

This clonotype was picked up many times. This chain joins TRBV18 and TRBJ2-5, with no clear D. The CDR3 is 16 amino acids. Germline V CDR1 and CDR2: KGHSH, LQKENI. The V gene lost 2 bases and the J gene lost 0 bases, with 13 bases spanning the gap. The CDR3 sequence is CASSPLTTGYQETQYF. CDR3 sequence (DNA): TGTGCCAGCTCACCATTAACAACGGGTTACCAAGAGACCCAGTACTTC.

The CDR3 here is CASSLGDRVYSGANVLTF. The CDR3 nucleotides read TGTGCCAGCAGCTTAGGGGACAGGGTCTATTCTGGGGCCAACGTCCTGACTTTC. This chain connects TRBV7-2 to TRBJ2-6; 9 bases agree with TRBD1. The CDR3 length is 18 residues. J lost 1 base, V lost 1 base, and 5 bases had no gene match. Germline V gene data show CDR1 as SGHTA and CDR2 as FQGNSA.

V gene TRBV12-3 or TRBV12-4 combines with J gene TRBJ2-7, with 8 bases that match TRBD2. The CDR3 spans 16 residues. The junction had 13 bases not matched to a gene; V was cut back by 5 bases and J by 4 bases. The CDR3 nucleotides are TGTGCCAGCAGTACTAAGGGGGGACTAGTTCATTACGAGCAGTACTTC. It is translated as CASSTKGGLVHYEQYF.

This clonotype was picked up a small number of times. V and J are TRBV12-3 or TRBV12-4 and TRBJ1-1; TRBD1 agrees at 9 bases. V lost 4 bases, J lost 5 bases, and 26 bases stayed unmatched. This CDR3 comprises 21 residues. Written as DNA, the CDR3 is TGTGCCAGCAGTTGGGACAGGGTAGCGTTTAGGGCCTCATCGAGAAGGACTGAAGCTTTCTTT. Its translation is CASSWDRVAFRASSRRTEAFF.

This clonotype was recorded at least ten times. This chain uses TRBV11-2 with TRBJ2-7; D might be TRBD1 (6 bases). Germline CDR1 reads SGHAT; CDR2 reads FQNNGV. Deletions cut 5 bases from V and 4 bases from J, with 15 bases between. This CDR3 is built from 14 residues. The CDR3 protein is CASSPQAGVYEQYF. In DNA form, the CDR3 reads TGTGCCAGCAGCCCCCAGGCAGGGGTTTACGAGCAGTACTTC.

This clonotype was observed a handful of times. CDR3: CASSKRDSPTEKLFF. CDR3 sequence (DNA): TGTGCCAGCAGCAAAAGGGACAGTCCTACTGAAAAACTGTTTTTT. The gene calls are TRBV7-9 and TRBJ1-4; the match to TRBD1 covers 7 bases. Trimming took 5 bases from V and 7 from J; bases not matched to a gene: 10. The CDR3 covers 15 residues. Germline values: CDR1 SEHNR, CDR2 FQNEAQ (reference sequence).

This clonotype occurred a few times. CDR3 region: CASSYSRWGDLSTDTQYF. The CDR3 DNA sequence: TGTGCCAGCAGTTACTCGAGATGGGGGGACCTGAGCACAGATACGCAGTATTTT. The chain joins TRBV6-2 or TRBV6-3 to TRBJ2-3; D possibly corresponds to TRBD2 (6 bases). CDR3 size: 18 residues. Trimming took off 0 bases at V and 0 bases at J, with 16 bases between the two ends. Germline values: CDR1 MNHEY, CDR2 SVGEGT.

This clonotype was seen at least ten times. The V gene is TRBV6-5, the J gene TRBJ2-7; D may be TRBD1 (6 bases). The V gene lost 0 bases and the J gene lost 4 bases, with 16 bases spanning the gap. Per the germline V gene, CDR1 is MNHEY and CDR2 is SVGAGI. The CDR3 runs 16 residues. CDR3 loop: CASSYSTGQGWYEQYF. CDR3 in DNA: TGTGCCAGCAGTTACTCGACCGGTCAGGGGTGGTACGAGCAGTACTTC.

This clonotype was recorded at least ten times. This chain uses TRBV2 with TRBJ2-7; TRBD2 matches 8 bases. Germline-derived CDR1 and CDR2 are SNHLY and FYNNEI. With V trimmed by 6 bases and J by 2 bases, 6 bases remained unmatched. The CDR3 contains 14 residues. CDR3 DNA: TGTGCCAGCAGCCTCGGACTAGCCACCTACGAGCAGTACTTC. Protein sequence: CASSLGLATYEQYF.

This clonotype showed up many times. CDR3 amino acids: CASSLDGQGNQPQHF. In nucleotides, the CDR3 is TGTGCCAGCAGCTTAGATGGACAGGGGAATCAGCCCCAGCATTTT. The V gene is TRBV7-8, the J gene TRBJ1-5; 9 bases agree with TRBD1. After removal of 1 base from V and 4 bases from J, the junction contained 2 bases not matched to a gene. Per the germline V gene, CDR1 is SGHVS and CDR2 is FQNEAQ. The CDR3 sequence is 15 residues long. The full variable domain, rest sourced from reference TRBV7-8 and TRBJ1-5, is GAGVSQSPRYKVAKRGQDVALRCDPISGHVSLFWYQQALGQGPEFLTYFQNEAQLDKSGLPSDRFFAERPEGSVSTLKIQRTQQEDSAVYLCASSLDGQGNQPQHFGDGTRLSIL.

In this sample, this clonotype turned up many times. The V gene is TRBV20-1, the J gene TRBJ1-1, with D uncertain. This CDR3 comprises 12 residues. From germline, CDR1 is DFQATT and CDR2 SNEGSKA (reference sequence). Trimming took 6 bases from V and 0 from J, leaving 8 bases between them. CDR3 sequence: CSAEWMNTEAFF. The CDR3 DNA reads TGCAGTGCCGAGTGGATGAACACTGAAGCTTTCTTT.

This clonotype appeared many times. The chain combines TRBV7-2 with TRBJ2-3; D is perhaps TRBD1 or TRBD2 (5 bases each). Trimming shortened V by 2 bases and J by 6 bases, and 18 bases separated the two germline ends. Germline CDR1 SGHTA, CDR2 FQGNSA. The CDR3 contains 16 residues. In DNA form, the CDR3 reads TGTGCCAGCAGCTTATATTTTATGGGGGAGAAGGATACGCAGTATTTT. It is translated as CASSLYFMGEKDTQYF.

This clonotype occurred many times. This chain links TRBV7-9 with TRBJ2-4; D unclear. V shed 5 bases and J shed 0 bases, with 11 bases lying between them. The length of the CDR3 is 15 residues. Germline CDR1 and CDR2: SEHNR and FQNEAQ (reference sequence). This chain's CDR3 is CASSQLTGAKNIQYF. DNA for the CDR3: TGTGCCAGCAGCCAGCTGACCGGAGCCAAAAACATTCAGTACTTC.

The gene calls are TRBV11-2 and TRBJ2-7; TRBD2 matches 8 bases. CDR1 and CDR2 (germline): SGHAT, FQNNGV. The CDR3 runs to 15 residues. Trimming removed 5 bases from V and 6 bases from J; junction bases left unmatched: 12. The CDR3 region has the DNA TGTGCCAGCAGCCACCAACTAGCGGCCAAGGGCGAGCAGTACTTC. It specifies CASSHQLAAKGEQYF.

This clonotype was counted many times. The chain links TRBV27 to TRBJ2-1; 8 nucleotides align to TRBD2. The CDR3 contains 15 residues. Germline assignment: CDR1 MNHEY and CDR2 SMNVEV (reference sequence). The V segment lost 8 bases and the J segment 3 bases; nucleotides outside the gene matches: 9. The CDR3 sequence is CASQGGREDYNEQFF. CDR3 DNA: TGTGCCAGCCAAGGTGGGCGGGAGGACTACAATGAGCAGTTCTTC.

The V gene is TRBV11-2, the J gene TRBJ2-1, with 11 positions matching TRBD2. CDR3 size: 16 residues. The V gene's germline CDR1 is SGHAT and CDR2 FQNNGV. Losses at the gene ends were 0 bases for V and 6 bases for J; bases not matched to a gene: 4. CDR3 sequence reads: CASSLEAGLAANEQFF. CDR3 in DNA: TGTGCCAGCAGCTTAGAAGCGGGACTAGCGGCCAATGAGCAGTTCTTC.

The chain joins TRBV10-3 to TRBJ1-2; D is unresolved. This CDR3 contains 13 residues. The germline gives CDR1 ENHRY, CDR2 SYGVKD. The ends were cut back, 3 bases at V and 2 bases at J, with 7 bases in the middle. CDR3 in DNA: TGTGCCATCAGTGAAATCCGAAACTATGGCTACACCTTC. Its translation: CAISEIRNYGYTF.

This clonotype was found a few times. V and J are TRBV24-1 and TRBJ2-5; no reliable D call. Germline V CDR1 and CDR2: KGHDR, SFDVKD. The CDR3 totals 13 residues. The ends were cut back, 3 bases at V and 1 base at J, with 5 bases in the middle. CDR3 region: CATSDTPQETQYF. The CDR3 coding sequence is TGTGCCACCAGTGATACACCCCAAGAGACCCAGTACTTC.

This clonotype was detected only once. The CDR3 region has the DNA TGTGCCAGCAGCCTGAACACAGGCTACGAGCAGTACTTC. Translated, it gives CASSLNTGYEQYF. The chain joins TRBV11-2 to TRBJ2-5, with TRBD1 as a possible D gene (5 bases). Judging by the DNA end, TRBJ2-7 fits better; the J call may be wrong. The germline V gene encodes CDR1 SGHAT and CDR2 FQNNGV. CDR3 length: 13 amino acids.